Described below is a single T cell receptor (beta chain) sequence and its context. The specificity of this receptor is unknown. Qualities for individual bases were not recorded, and no much larger clone is one base off. The record originates from a study of T cells in localized non-small cell lung cancer (dated by TCRdb to the early 2020s). About the study as a whole: The study analyzed T cell repertoires of roughly 220 early-stage NSCLC patients, comparing tumors and uninvolved tumor-adjacent lungs. The cohort comprised a few hundred treatment-naïve NSCLC patients with resected, localized lung tumors. A mean age of around 66 years was recorded for the NSCLC patients, of whom more than 120 were male and 95 to 110 were female. Overall study outcomes, separate from this receptor: The highest T cell clonality was observed in uninvolved tumor-adjacent lung, where clonality exceeded that of tumor, suggesting that antigenic responses were more focused in uninvolved tumor-adjacent lung. Because the study design was exploratory, TCR variables were selected using unadjusted p-values without false-discovery rate correction. Longer overall survival was associated with higher T cell density in blood, whereas shorter survival was associated with higher clonality in adjacent lung. A median of roughly 58 of the top 100 tumor clones were detected in paired uninvolved adjacent lung, and approximately 28 of these tumor clones were also found among the top 100 clones of the paired uninvolved adjacent lung. Because multi-region tumor sequencing was not done, intratumor heterogeneity could not be ruled out.

TCR beta CDR3 regions were sequenced from DNA using the immunoSEQ Assay. The authors processed their data as follows. T cell density was computed as TCR beta template counts normalized to usable DNA estimated by amplifying housekeeping genes. Richness was estimated using the preseqR package, with extrapolation to 400,000 templates for PBMC samples and to 120,000 templates for tissue samples. Clonality was defined by subtracting Pielou's evenness from one. Tissue-enriched TCRs were identified by differential abundance testing using productive amino-acid clonotypes, minimum total count 5 and alpha 0.1. The Jaccard Index and the Morisita Overlap Index were used to measure how much the repertoires overlapped between compartments. GLIPH grouped TCR beta CDR3s together with public tetramer-defined viral CDR3s, and a viral motif had to include at least three viral sequences and show V-gene enrichment. TCRdb mirrors the immuneACCESS table, restricted to in-frame sequences. Some clones are absent from its copies; in checked studies, under half trace to an unresolved V gene, and the reason for the others is unknown. The DNA was the basis for D and trimming; V, J and clone size are from that table. Within this sample are fewer than 25,000 clones, with around 85% of them counted one time only. Clones ranked in the top ten supply 5% to 6.5% of the sample.

At diagnosis, tumor, uninvolved tumor-adjacent lung and peripheral blood were collected and then preserved as a mix of FFPE and fresh-frozen material. Blood samples were analyzed as peripheral blood mononuclear cells for TCR repertoire profiling. The germline V and J ends show losses of 6 bases and 8 bases respectively, and no gene match explains 7 bases of the junction. The germline V gene supplies CDR1 SNHLY and CDR2 FYNNEI. The CDR3 measures 13 amino acids from cysteine to phenylalanine. Of the read, only the CDR3 DNA is kept; its 39 bases are in frame from base 1. This TCR derives from a male donor at least 60 years old with stage II squamous cell lung carcinoma. The chain is assembled from TRBV2 and TRBJ1-2; the junction holds 9 bases that match TRBD1. The sample was peripheral blood, taken before any cancer treatment. The CDR3 sequence is CASRQGATEGYTF. The DNA reads TGTGCCAGCAGACAGGGGGCGACCGAAGGCTACACCTTC.